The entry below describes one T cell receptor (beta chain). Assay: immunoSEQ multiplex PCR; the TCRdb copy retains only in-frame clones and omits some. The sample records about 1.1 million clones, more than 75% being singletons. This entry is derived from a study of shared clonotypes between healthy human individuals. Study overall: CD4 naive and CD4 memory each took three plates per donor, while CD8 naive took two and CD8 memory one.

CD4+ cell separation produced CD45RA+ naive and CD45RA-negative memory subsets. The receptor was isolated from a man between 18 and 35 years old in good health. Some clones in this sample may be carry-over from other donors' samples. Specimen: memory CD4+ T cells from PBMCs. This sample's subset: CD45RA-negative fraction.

The CDR3 region is CAWSSGVDQPQHF. CDR3 coding DNA: TGTGCCTGGAGTTCCGGGGTGGATCAGCCCCAGCATTTT. V and J are TRBV30 and TRBJ1-5, with no clear D. The germline CDR1 and CDR2 sequences are GTSNPN and SVGIG (reference sequence). Trimming removed 2 bases from V and 5 bases from J, with 10 bases in between. The CDR3 is 13 residues long.